One and the same sample provided the 7 T cell receptor beta chains below, sequenced in a study of control samples from healthy donors and cancer patients (dated by TCRdb to between 2020 and 2021). The library was built by means of the immunoSEQ multiplex PCR assay. Held by TCRdb, this immuneACCESS table contains in-frame sequences only and omits some clones. Under half of the omission traces to an unresolved V gene where checked; the cause of the rest is unknown. A total of about 120,000 clones appear in this sample, approximately 87% of them only once. The ten largest clones take up 3.7% of the sample. Sequencing used PBMCs. The receptor source for this set is a woman aged 60 to 75 with lung cancer.

This chain uses TRBV6-6 with TRBJ2-1; TRBD1 matches 7 bases. The CDR3 contains 13 residues. Looked up from germline, CDR1 is MNHNY and CDR2 is SVGAGI (reference sequence). V shed 5 bases, J shed 7 bases, and the junction held 5 bases outside the gene matches. The CDR3: CASSHGQANEQFF. The CDR3 nucleotides are TGTGCCAGCAGTCACGGACAGGCAAATGAGCAGTTCTTC.

The chain links TRBV7-2 to TRBJ2-5, with 12 bases fitting TRBD1. Germline V gene sequence: CDR1 SGHTA, CDR2 FQGNSA. V shed 2 bases and J 2 bases; nucleotides not matched to a gene: 3. The CDR3 runs to 16 residues. This chain's CDR3 is CASSLTGQGAQETQYF. DNA for the CDR3: TGTGCCAGCAGCTTAACGGGACAGGGGGCTCAAGAGACCCAGTACTTC.

The chain couples TRBV9 to TRBJ2-7; 10 nucleotides match TRBD1. CDR1 SGDLS and CDR2 YYNGEE come from the germline V gene. This CDR3 region has 14 residues. J was trimmed by 4 bases and V by 3 bases; bases with no gene match: 4. CDR3 sequence reads: CASSARTGGYEQYF. The CDR3 DNA reads TGTGCCAGCAGCGCTCGGACAGGGGGATACGAGCAGTACTTC.

CDR3 sequence (DNA): TGCGCCAGCAGCCAAGTAGGCGGGGGGCCGGAGACCCAGTACTTC. This encodes CASSQVGGGPETQYF. The chain combines TRBV4-1 with TRBJ2-5, with TRBD2 matching 8 bases. CDR1 is MGHRA, CDR2 YSYEKL, per germline. With 1 base clipped from V and 5 bases from J, the junction kept 6 bases outside the gene matches. The CDR3 consists of 15 residues.

The CDR3 nucleotides are TGTGCCAGCAGCGTAGATAATTTGGGGTCCTACGAGCAGTACTTC. This encodes CASSVDNLGSYEQYF. This chain uses TRBV9 with TRBJ2-7; D not certain. Trimming took 0 bases from V and 1 from J, leaving 11 bases between them. The CDR3 runs to 15 residues. Germline V lookup: CDR1 SGDLS, CDR2 YYNGEE.

CDR3 coding DNA: TGCGCCAGCAGCCAGAGTGCGTACTCGAACACTGAAGCTTTCTTT. Protein product: CASSQSAYSNTEAFF. This chain links TRBV5-1 with TRBJ1-1; D is uncertain. The V and J ends lost 4 bases and 1 base respectively, with 14 bases between them. The CDR3 extends over 15 amino acids. Germline V gene data show CDR1 as SGHRS and CDR2 as YFSETQ.

The rearrangement uses TRBV6-5 and TRBJ1-2; TRBD1 matches at 10 bases. There are 13 residues in the CDR3. V shed 2 bases and J 6 bases; nucleotides not matched to a gene: 0. In germline, CDR1 is MNHEY, CDR2 SVGAGI. The CDR3 region is CASSYDRGHGYTF. CDR3 nucleotides: TGTGCCAGCAGTTACGACAGGGGGCATGGCTACACCTTC.